This TCR beta chain was observed in a study of graft-versus-host responses after intestinal transplantation. Study overall: Multivisceral, liver-intestinal, or isolated intestinal transplants were received by the recipients. Each patient got anti-thymocyte globulin induction, then tacrolimus and steroids for two to four years.

This CDR3 spans 12 amino acids. CDR1 and CDR2 from the germline V gene are MNHEY and SMNVEV (reference sequence). J lost 10 bases, V lost 6 bases, and 3 bases had no gene match. In the case of this clone: The target antigen is unknown.

Study results and limitations: Recipient marrow contained GvH clones, some of which appeared first in ileum or blood.

The repertoire was sequenced with immunoSEQ multiplex PCR; TCRdb's copy has only in-frame clones and lacks some. The sample shows 40,000 or so clones, over 90% of them seen only once. This specimen consisted of unstimulated CD8+ T cells sorted from spleen or lymph node cells, obtained before transplant. J is TRBJ2-3 and V is TRBV27; 11 positions agree with TRBD1. The TCR was taken from a human donor who was the organ donor for an intestinal transplant. Here the CDR3 DNA reads TGTGCCAGCAGGACGGGACAGGGGGCGCAGTATTTT. Amino acid sequence: CASRTGQGAQYF.